This T cell receptor (beta chain) originates from a study of CD8+ T cells in alopecia areata. The study, taken as a whole, reports: On tofacitinib, scalp clonality and expanded CD8+ clones among top 100 fell significantly.

J lost 4 bases, V lost 9 bases, and 9 bases had no gene match. CDR1 MNHEY and CDR2 SMNVEV come from the germline V gene (reference sequence). The CDR3 is 13 amino acids. Treatment meaning: oral pan-JAK inhibitor, 5-10 mg twice daily. Alopecia areata patients gave lesional scalp punch biopsies and peripheral blood samples. About this clone itself: Its antigen is not identified.

cDNA reverse transcribed from extracted RNA served as the sequencing template. Profiled with immunoSEQ multiplex PCR; TCRdb holds only in-frame clones, not every one. The table records fewer than 250,000 clones, about two fifths of them present only once. Source: CD4+ T cells sorted from blood, taken at approximately week 31, from a patient treated with tofacitinib. The source is a human donor with alopecia areata. The genes are TRBV27 and TRBJ2-7; 7 nucleotides line up with TRBD1. The CDR3 DNA follows: TGTGCCAGTAAACCAGACAGGGAATACGAGCAGTACTTC. Translated: CASKPDREYEQYF.